Listed below are T cell receptor beta chains from one sample, sequenced in a study of breast tumors, draining lymph nodes, adjacent tissues. TCRdb reanalysed the multiplex PCR reads using MiXCR and keeps one entry per CDR3 protein. The sample shows around 70,000 distinct CDR3 sequences, less than 50% of them seen only once. Specimen: breast tumor tissue. These receptors all come from a female donor with breast cancer. Some clones in this sample may be carry-over from other donors' samples. The conserved cysteine and the conserved F or W are not part of the CDR3 here. Size values are once, few and many counts, or a class for expanded clones, and some rows have none.

V gene,clone size,CDR3 protein
TRBV7-2,many,ASSYLNTEAF
TRBV7-8,many,ASSPSGTGVYGYT
TRBV6-1,many,ASSDPRVY
TRBV7-9,-,ASSFPGTPDTQY
TRBV20-1,many,SARDRQRELRSEQY
TRBV9,-,ARDEGDSPLH
TRBV7-6,many,ASSLSGRTSGGEQY
TRBV7-9,once,ASSGQGTDEQY
TRBV4-2,many,ASSQGRWAWGNEQF
TRBV6-1,many,ASSSRRRGRGGEQY